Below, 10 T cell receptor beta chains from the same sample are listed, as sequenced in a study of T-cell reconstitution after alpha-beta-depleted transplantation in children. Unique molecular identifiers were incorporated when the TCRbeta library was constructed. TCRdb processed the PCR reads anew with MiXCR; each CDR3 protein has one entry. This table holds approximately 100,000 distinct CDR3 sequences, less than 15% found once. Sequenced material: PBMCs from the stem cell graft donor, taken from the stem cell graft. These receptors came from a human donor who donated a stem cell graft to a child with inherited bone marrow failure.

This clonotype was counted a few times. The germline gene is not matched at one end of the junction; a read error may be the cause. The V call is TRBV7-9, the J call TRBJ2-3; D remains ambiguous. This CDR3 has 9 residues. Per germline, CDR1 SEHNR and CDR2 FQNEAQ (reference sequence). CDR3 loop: CASSTLTRF. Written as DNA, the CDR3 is TGTGCCAGCAGCACCTTAACGCGCTTT. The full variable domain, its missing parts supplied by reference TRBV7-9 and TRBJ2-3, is DTGVSQNPRHKITKRGQNVTFRCDPISEHNRLYWYRQTLGQGPEFLTYFQNEAQLEKSRLLSDRFSAERPKGSFSTLEIQRTEQGDSAMYLCASSTLTRFGPGTRLTVL.

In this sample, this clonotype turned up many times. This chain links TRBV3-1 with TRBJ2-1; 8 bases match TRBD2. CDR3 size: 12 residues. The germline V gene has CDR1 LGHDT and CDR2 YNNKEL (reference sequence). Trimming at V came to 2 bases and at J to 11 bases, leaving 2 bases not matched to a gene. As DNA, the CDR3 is TGTGCCAGCAGCCAAAATAGCGGGAAGCAGTTCTTC. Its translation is CASSQNSGKQFF.

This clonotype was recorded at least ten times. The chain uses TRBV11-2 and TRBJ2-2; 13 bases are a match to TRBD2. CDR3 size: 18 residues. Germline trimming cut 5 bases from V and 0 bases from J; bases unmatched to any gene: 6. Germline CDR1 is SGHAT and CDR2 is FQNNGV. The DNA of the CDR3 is TGTGCCAGCAGCCGGACTAGCGGGGGCCTTCCGAACACCGGGGAGCTGTTTTTT. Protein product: CASSRTSGGLPNTGELFF.

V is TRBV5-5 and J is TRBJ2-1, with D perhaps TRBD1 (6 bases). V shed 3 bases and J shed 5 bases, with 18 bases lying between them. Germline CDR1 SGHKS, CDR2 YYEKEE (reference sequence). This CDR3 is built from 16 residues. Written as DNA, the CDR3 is TGTGCCAGCAGCTATGCAAGGGGGTGGGTTAACAATGAGCAGTTCTTC. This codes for CASSYARGWVNNEQFF. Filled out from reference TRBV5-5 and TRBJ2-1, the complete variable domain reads DAGVTQSPTHLIKTRGQQVTLRCSPISGHKSVSWYQQVLGQGPQFIFQYYEKEERGRGNFPDRFSARQFPNYSSELNVNALLLGDSALYLCASSYARGWVNNEQFFGPGTRLTVL.

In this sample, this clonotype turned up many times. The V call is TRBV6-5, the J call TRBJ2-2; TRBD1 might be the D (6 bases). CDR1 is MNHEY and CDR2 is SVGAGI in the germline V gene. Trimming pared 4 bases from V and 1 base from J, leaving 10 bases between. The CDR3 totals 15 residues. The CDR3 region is CASSSTDRNTGELFF. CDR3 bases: TGTGCCAGCAGTTCTACGGACAGGAACACCGGGGAGCTGTTTTTT.

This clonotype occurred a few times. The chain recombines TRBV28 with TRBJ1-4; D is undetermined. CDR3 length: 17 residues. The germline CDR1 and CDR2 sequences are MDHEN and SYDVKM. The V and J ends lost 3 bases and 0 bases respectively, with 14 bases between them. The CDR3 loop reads CASSLLDGPATNEKLFF. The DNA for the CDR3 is TGTGCCAGCAGTTTGTTGGACGGCCCTGCAACTAATGAAAAACTGTTTTTT.

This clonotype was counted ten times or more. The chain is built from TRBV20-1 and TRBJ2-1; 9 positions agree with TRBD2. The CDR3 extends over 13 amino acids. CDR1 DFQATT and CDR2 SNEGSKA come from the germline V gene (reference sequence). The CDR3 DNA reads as TGCAGCATTGGACTAGCGTTCTACAATGAGCAGTTCTTC. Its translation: CSIGLAFYNEQFF.

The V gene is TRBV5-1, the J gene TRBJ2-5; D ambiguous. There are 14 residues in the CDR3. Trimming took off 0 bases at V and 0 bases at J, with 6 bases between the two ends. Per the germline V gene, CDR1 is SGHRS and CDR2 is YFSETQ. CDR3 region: CASSLDPNQETQYF. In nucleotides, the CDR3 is TGCGCCAGCAGCTTGGATCCAAACCAAGAGACCCAGTACTTC.

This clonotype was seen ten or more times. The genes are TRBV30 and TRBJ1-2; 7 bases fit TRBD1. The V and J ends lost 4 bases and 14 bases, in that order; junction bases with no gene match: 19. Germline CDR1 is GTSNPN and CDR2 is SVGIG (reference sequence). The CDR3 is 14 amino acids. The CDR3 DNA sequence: TGTGCCTGGACGCCCAGGGGGATGGCCTCACCTATAACCTTC. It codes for CAWTPRGMASPITF.

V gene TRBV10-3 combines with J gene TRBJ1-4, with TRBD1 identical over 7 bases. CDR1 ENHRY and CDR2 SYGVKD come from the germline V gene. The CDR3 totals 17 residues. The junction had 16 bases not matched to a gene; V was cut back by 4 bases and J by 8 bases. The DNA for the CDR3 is TGTGCCATCAGTGGGGCCCCCGGGGACAGTACTGGGGAAAAACTGTTTTTT. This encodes CAISGAPGDSTGEKLFF.